This TCR beta chain was documented in a study of shared clonotypes between healthy human individuals. Terminally differentiated effector memory CD45RA+ cells were excluded by CCR7 positive selection of CD45RO-negative cells. The study ran the assay at deep level. Original analysis: ImmunoSEQ yielded junction-only sequences lacking quality scores, so filtering differed. Clones were read by immunoSEQ multiplex PCR, and TCRdb kept only the in-frame ones, dropping some. V, J and clone size derive from that table, while D and trimming were established from the DNA sequence. The sample lists 560,000 or so clones; about 96% were seen once. The sample taken for sequencing was naive CD8+ T cells sorted from blood. The TCR sequence derives from a woman aged 30 to 39 in good health.

This CDR3 reads CASSPGWVKGYTF. The CDR3 DNA reads as TGTGCCAGCAGTCCCGGTTGGGTAAAGGGCTACACCTTC. The rearrangement links TRBV6-5 to TRBJ1-2, with no clear D. CDR3 size: 13 residues. Trimming pared 5 bases from V and 8 bases from J, leaving 15 bases between. The germline V gene encodes CDR1 MNHEY and CDR2 SVGAGI.